This T cell receptor beta chain appears in the sequencing data of a study of CD8+CD57+ T cells in acquired aplastic anemia. Overall study: On average, sorted CD4+ and CD8+ cells gave 3 to 4 ug of DNA. Study observations and caveats: Between patients and controls, CD8+ Simpson's diversity did not vary significantly. Found in both controls and patients were fewer than 35 CD8+ CDR3 sequences.

All patients picked for sequencing had shown, by flow cytometry, an expansion of CD8+CD57+ cells. Blood was sampled before the patients had received any therapy. The CDR3 runs to 14 residues. The V and J ends lost 2 bases and 0 bases respectively, with 10 bases between them. The germline gives CDR1 DFQATT, CDR2 SNEGSKA (reference sequence). CDR3 and TCR beta VDJ profiling relied on genomic DNA as the template. Using its own MiXCR run on the reads, TCRdb lists one record per CDR3 protein. The repertoire consists of under 350,000 distinct CDR3 sequences, with roughly 61% occurring once and the leading ten covering approximately 1.3%. The sample holds many counts of this clonotype. Its specificity is unknown.

The sequenced material came from sorted CD4+, CD8+, or CD8+CD57+ T cells (not recorded which) from PBMCs. This TCR derives from a human donor with aplastic anemia. This rearrangement joins TRBV20-1 to TRBJ1-1, with a weak D call TRBD1 (5 bases). The CDR3, as DNA: TGCAGTGCTAGACCTGGACACGTGAACACTGAAGCTTTCTTT. The encoded protein is CSARPGHVNTEAFF.